The 18 T cell receptor beta chains reported below all come from one sample, sequenced in a study of shared clonotypes between healthy human individuals. Sequencing was performed with immunoSEQ multiplex PCR; in TCRdb, only in-frame clones are kept and a portion is missing. This table holds some 2,500,000 clones, 93% found once. The sequenced sample was naive CD4+ T cells from PBMCs. The subset: CD45RA+ positively selected. The receptors stem from a young man in good health. Some clones in this sample may be carry-over from other donors' samples.

The rearrangement uses TRBV30 and TRBJ2-2; D is unclear. Germline lookup yields CDR1 GTSNPN and CDR2 SVGIG (reference sequence). The CDR3 is made up of 13 amino acids. The V end lost 2 bases, the J end lost 1 base, and 5 bases lay between the germline ends. The CDR3 loop reads CAWSNRNTGELFF. The CDR3 DNA reads TGTGCCTGGAGTAACAGGAACACCGGGGAGCTGTTTTTT.

This clone was seen just once. The chain carries TRBV7-2 and TRBJ1-3; D might be TRBD1 (5 bases). The germline gives CDR1 SGHTA, CDR2 FQGNSA. The V gene lost 4 bases and the J gene lost 9 bases, with 22 bases spanning the gap. This CDR3 contains 16 residues. The CDR3 protein is CASSSQWDAQVSTIYF. As DNA, the CDR3 is TGTGCCAGCAGCTCACAATGGGACGCCCAGGTCTCCACCATATATTTT. The entire variable domain, with the rest obtained from reference TRBV7-2 and TRBJ1-3, is as follows: GAGVSQSPSNKVTEKGKDVELRCDPISGHTALYWYRQSLGQGLEFLIYFQGNSAPDKSGLPSDRFSAERTGGSVSTLTIQRTQQEDSAVYLCASSSQWDAQVSTIYFGEGSWLTVV.

The chain joins TRBV5-4 to TRBJ1-5; no definite D call. Germline values: CDR1 SGHNT, CDR2 YYREEE (reference sequence). The CDR3 contains 13 residues. The V and J ends lost 0 bases and 4 bases respectively, with 5 bases between them. CDR3 DNA: TGTGCCAGCAGCTTGGGGAAGAATCAGCCCCAGCATTTT. Encoded protein: CASSLGKNQPQHF.

CDR3 DNA: TGTGCCAGCAGCTCACCGGACAAGGGCAATGAGCAGTTCTTC. Its protein is CASSSPDKGNEQFF. This chain joins TRBV5-4 and TRBJ2-1; TRBD1 might be the D (5 bases). Trimming left V 3 bases short and J 6 bases short, with 13 bases between. The CDR3 sequence is 14 residues long. CDR1 is SGHNT, CDR2 YYREEE, per germline (reference sequence).

This chain joins TRBV7-3 and TRBJ2-2; D perhaps matches TRBD2 (6 bases). Per the germline V gene, CDR1 is SGHTA and CDR2 is FQGTGA. V was clipped by 1 base and J by 6 bases, with 12 bases between them. The CDR3 runs to 15 residues. Here the CDR3 DNA reads TGTGCCAGCAGCTTAAGCCCTAGCGTCCCCGGGGAGCTGTTTTTT. Protein product: CASSLSPSVPGELFF.

This chain joins TRBV13 and TRBJ2-7; perhaps TRBD1 as D (5 bases). Germline CDR1 reads PRHDT; CDR2 reads FYEKMQ (reference sequence). The V end was cut by 3 bases, the J end by 4 bases, with 10 bases between. The CDR3 is 13 amino acids. The CDR3 here is CASSLAGIYEQYF. The CDR3 DNA is TGTGCCAGCAGCTTGGCAGGGATTTACGAGCAGTACTTC.

The chain couples TRBV29-1 to TRBJ2-5; D possibly corresponds to TRBD1 (6 bases). The CDR3 totals 12 residues. Deletions cut 6 bases from V and 2 bases from J, with 10 bases between. Germline V gene sequence: CDR1 SQVTM, CDR2 ANQGSEA. CDR3 sequence reads: CSVDSPQETQYF. The CDR3 DNA reads as TGCAGCGTGGACAGCCCGCAAGAGACCCAGTACTTC. The entire variable domain, with the rest obtained from reference TRBV29-1 and TRBJ2-5, is as follows: SAVISQKPSRDICQRGTSLTIQCQVDSQVTMMFWYRQQPGQSLTLIATANQGSEATYESGFVIDKFPISRPNLTFSTLTVSNMSPEDSSIYLCSVDSPQETQYFGPGTRLLVL.

The V call is TRBV21-1, the J call TRBJ1-5; the table's D call, TRBD1, was not checked against the DNA. TRBV21-1 is described as a pseudogene. The CDR3 covers 17 residues. The CDR3 DNA reads TGTGCCAGCGATCCTACCGAGGGGGATAATAGCAATCAGCCCCAGCATTTT. Protein sequence: CASDPTEGDNSNQPQHF.

Comment on this clone: The identical CDR3 is also encoded by other nucleotide sequences in the sample. The V gene is TRBV27, the J gene TRBJ2-1; D might be TRBD1 (5 bases). The CDR3 consists of 13 residues. The ends were cut back, 5 bases at V and 1 base at J, with 6 bases in the middle. The germline V gene encodes CDR1 MNHEY and CDR2 SMNVEV (reference sequence). The DNA of the CDR3 is TGTGCCAGCAGTCCAGGGTCCTACAATGAGCAGTTCTTC. As protein: CASSPGSYNEQFF.

On this clone itself: This same CDR3 is encoded by further DNA sequences in the sample. This chain connects TRBV19 to TRBJ1-5; TRBD1 matches at 11 bases. The V gene end was trimmed by 3 bases and the J gene end by 7 bases; junction bases not matched to a gene: 5. The CDR3 loop spans 15 amino acids. From germline, CDR1 is LNHDA and CDR2 SQIVND (reference sequence). DNA for the CDR3: TGTGCCAGTAGTATCCGGGACAGGGGGAACCAGCCCCAGCATTTT. Encoded protein: CASSIRDRGNQPQHF.

The chain couples TRBV7-3 to TRBJ2-1; TRBD2 agrees at 8 bases. Trimming removed 0 bases from V and 1 base from J; junction bases left unmatched: 5. The CDR3 spans 17 residues. The V gene's germline CDR1 is SGHTA and CDR2 FQGTGA. CDR3 nucleotides: TGTGCCAGCAGCTTAACGTATGGCGGGGGGTCCTACAATGAGCAGTTCTTC. Translation gives CASSLTYGGGSYNEQFF.

The chain carries TRBV7-8 and TRBJ2-7, with D hard to call. Trimming stripped 0 bases from V and 4 bases from J, with 10 bases between. The CDR3 has 14 residues. Germline CDR1 reads SGHVS; CDR2 reads FQNEAQ. CDR3 region: CASSLAGISYEQYF. In DNA, the CDR3 is TGTGCCAGCAGCTTAGCGGGAATTTCGTACGAGCAGTACTTC.

This chain joins TRBV29-1 and TRBJ2-3; D possibly corresponds to TRBD2 (5 bases). The CDR3 runs to 13 residues. V shed 4 bases and J shed 3 bases, with 11 bases lying between them. The germline V gene encodes CDR1 SQVTM and CDR2 ANQGSEA. The CDR3 loop is CSVGWRNTDTQYF. CDR3 nucleotide sequence: TGCAGCGTTGGGTGGAGGAATACAGATACGCAGTATTTT.

The chain is built from TRBV5-1 and TRBJ2-1; 10 bases map to TRBD2. The CDR3 has 18 amino acids. CDR1 is SGHRS and CDR2 is YFSETQ in the germline V gene. V shed 3 bases, J shed 9 bases, and the junction held 18 bases outside the gene matches. Written as DNA, the CDR3 is TGCGCCAGCAGCTGGGGAGCCTTAGCGGGAGGTTTGTCCTCTGAGCAGTTCTTC. This sequence encodes CASSWGALAGGLSSEQFF.

The chain has TRBV18 and TRBJ2-5; D is ambiguous. Trimming removed 2 bases at V and 2 bases at J, with 18 bases between. This CDR3 has 17 residues. Germline assignment: CDR1 KGHSH and CDR2 LQKENI. The CDR3 sequence: CASSPNLLGVVQETQYF. Written as DNA, the CDR3 is TGTGCCAGCTCACCAAACCTGCTCGGAGTGGTACAAGAGACCCAGTACTTC.

V usage is TRBV9 and J usage is TRBJ2-5, with 7 bases that match TRBD2. With 4 bases clipped from V and 5 bases from J, the junction kept 8 bases outside the gene matches. This CDR3 region has 14 residues. CDR1 is SGDLS and CDR2 is YYNGEE in the germline V gene. The CDR3 protein is CASSPGLVKETQYF. CDR3 DNA: TGTGCCAGCAGCCCCGGACTAGTTAAGGAGACCCAGTACTTC.

The genes are TRBV15 and TRBJ1-2; possibly TRBD1 for D (6 bases). There are 14 residues in the CDR3. V dropped 0 bases and J dropped 6 bases, with 11 bases sitting between them. Germline assignment: CDR1 LNHNV and CDR2 YYDKDF (reference sequence). In DNA, the CDR3 is TGTGCCACCAGCAGAGATGGGGGCGGAGATGGCTACACCTTC. Amino acid sequence: CATSRDGGGDGYTF.

The rearrangement links TRBV7-3 to TRBJ2-1, with TRBD2 matching 10 bases. CDR1 SGHTA and CDR2 FQGTGA come from the germline V gene. The CDR3 is 18 amino acids. V gave up 3 bases and J gave up 2 bases; unmatched junction bases: 10. CDR3 region: CASSLFPAGGPPYNEQFF. Written as DNA, the CDR3 is TGTGCCAGCAGCTTGTTCCCAGCGGGAGGGCCCCCCTACAATGAGCAGTTCTTC.